This T cell receptor beta chain was sequenced for a study of blood T cell repertoires in COVID-19 (dated by TCRdb to about 2020). At the level of the whole study: Collaborator samples came from the United States, Italy and Spain and covered acute and convalescent phases of COVID-19. The dataset comprised deeply sampled blood TCRbeta repertoires from subjects exposed to, actively infected with, or recovered from COVID-19. The prospective study material was composed of cDNA or gDNA derived from T cells, B-cell-depleted T cells, or PBMCs. Sample metadata almost always included a de-identified subject ID, COVID-19 status, age in years and sex. Samples were obtained from the ongoing ImmuneRACE study (first 160 participants) and from 1,000 to 1,500 subjects provided by 6 global collaborators. Where available, HLA class I and class II types were obtained from metadata supplied by the sample provider rather than from assay-based typing. A freely available public database, intended as a resource for researchers studying the immune response to SARS-CoV-2, is where the repertoires were released.

Collaborating institutions collected whole blood in K2EDTA tubes following their own protocols. Collaborator samples were shipped for TCRbeta analysis as frozen whole blood, isolated PBMCs, or DNA extracted from either sample type. Results the study describes overall, beyond this receptor: The amount of clinical and demographic metadata varied by source and participant and was provided uncurated.

Counted from cysteine to phenylalanine, this CDR3 has 12 amino acids. Of all the DNA, just the CDR3 is kept, 36 bases in frame from base 1. Looking up the germline V gene yields CDR1 SNHLY and CDR2 FYNNEI. At the junction V is shortened by 6 bases and J by 4 bases, with 9 bases in between. A note on this clone: Its antigen remains undetermined. Base qualities are not provided; no much larger clone lies one nucleotide away.

The immunoSEQ Assay, a bias-controlled multiplex PCR, was used to amplify TCRbeta CDR3 regions from genomic DNA. As for the authors' bioinformatics: The number of nucleated cells in each sample was estimated by amplification of reference gene primers within the assay. To quantify the absolute abundance of each unique TCRbeta CDR3 rearrangement, sequence reads were collapsed and filtered. For each sample, productive Simpson clonality was calculated by taking the square root of Simpson's diversity index across productive rearrangements. TCRdb carries this immuneACCESS record with in-frame sequences only. Its versions omit some clonotypes, under half of them owing to an unresolved V gene in the studies checked, with the rest unexplained. V, J and clone size derive from that table, while D and trimming were established from the DNA sequence. This sample comprises more than 45,000 clones, around 86% of them detected only once. 2.5% to 3% of the sample is in the top ten clones.

The origin of this receptor is a woman older than 75 with acute or convalescent COVID-19. Sequencing used peripheral blood. The chain is encoded by TRBV2 joined to TRBJ1-2; the D region possibly corresponds to TRBD1 (5 bases align). The sequence in DNA is TGTGCCAGCAGGGGGCAGGGCTATGGCTACACCTTC. Its protein is CASRGQGYGYTF.